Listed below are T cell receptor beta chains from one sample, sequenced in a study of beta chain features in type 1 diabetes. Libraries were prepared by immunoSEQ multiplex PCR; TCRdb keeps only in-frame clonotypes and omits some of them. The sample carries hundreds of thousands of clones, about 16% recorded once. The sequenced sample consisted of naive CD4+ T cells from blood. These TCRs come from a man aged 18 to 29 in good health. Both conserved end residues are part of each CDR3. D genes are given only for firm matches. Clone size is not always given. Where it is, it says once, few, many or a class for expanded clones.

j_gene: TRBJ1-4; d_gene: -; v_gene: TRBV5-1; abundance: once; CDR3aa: CASSLAWGDGEKLFF; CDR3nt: TGCGCCAGCAGCTTGGCGTGGGGAGACGGGGAAAAACTGTTTTTT
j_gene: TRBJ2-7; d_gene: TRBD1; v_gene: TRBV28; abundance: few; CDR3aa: CASSLTGGYEQYF; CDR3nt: TGTGCCAGCAGTTTAACAGGGGGCTACGAGCAGTACTTC
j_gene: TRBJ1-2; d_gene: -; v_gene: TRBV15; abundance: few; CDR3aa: CATSRWGGYGYTF; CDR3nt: TGTGCCACCAGCAGGTGGGGGGGGTATGGCTACACCTTC
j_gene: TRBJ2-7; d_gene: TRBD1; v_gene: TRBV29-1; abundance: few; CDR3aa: CSACRDSSYEQYF; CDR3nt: TGCAGCGCCTGCAGGGACAGTTCCTACGAGCAGTACTTC
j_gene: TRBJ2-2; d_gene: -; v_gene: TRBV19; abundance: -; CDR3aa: CASSPRTLNTGELFF; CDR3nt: TGTGCCAGTAGTCCCAGGACCTTGAACACCGGGGAGCTGTTTTTT
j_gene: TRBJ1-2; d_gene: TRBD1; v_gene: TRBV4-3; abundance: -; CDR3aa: CASSQAISTGGTGYTF; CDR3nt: TGCGCCAGCAGCCAAGCTATATCGACAGGGGGTACTGGCTACACCTTC
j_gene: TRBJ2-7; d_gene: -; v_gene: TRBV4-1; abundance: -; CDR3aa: CASSQDVLAGEQYF; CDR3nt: TGCGCCAGCAGCCAAGATGTACTAGCCGGCGAGCAGTACTTC
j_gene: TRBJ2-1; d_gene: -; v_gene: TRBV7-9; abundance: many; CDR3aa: CASSLLTYNEQFF; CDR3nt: TGTGCCAGCAGCCTCCTAACCTACAATGAGCAGTTCTTC
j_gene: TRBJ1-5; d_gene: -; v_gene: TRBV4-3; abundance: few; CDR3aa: CASSLRRGGNQPQHF; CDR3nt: TGCGCCAGCAGCCTCCGACGGGGAGGCAATCAGCCCCAGCATTTT
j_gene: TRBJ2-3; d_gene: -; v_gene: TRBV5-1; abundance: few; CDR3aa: CASSSQGRTDTQYF; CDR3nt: TGCGCCAGCAGTTCGCAGGGTAGGACAGATACGCAGTATTTT
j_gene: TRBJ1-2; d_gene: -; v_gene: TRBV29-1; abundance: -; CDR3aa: CSVDRGGYGYTF; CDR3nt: TGCAGCGTTGATCGGGGGGGCTATGGCTACACCTTC
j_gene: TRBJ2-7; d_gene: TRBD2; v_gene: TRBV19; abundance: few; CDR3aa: CASTREANSFYEQYF; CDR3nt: TGTGCCAGTACCCGGGAGGCCAATTCCTTCTACGAGCAGTACTTC
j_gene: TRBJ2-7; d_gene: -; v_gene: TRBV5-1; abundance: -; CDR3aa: CASSLEGSPAYEQYF; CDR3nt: TGCGCCAGCAGCTTGGAGGGGTCTCCAGCCTACGAGCAGTACTTC
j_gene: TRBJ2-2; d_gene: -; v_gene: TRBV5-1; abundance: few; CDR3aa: CASSLERAGELFF; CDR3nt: TGCGCCAGCAGCTTGGAGCGGGCCGGGGAGCTGTTTTTT
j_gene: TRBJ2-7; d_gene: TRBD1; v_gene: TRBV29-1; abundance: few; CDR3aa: CSGQGQELEQYF; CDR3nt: TGCAGCGGACAGGGACAAGAGCTCGAGCAGTACTTC
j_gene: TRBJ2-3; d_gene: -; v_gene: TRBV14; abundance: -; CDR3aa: CASSSRRGSDTQYF; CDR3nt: TGTGCCAGCAGCTCCCGAAGAGGGTCGGATACGCAGTATTTT
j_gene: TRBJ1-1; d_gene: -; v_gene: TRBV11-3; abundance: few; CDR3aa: CASSLAGMNTEAFF; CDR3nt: TGTGCCAGCAGCTTAGCTGGGATGAACACTGAAGCTTTCTTT
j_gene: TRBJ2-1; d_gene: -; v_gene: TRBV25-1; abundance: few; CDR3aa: CASSEAGPSSYNEQFF; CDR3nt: TGTGCCAGCAGTGAGGCAGGTCCGAGCTCCTACAATGAGCAGTTCTTC
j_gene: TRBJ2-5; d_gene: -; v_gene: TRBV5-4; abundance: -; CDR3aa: CASSSRAGKETQYF; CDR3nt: TGTGCCAGCAGCTCCCGGGCGGGGAAGGAGACCCAGTACTTC
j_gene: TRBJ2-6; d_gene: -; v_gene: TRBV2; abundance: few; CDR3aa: CASSSAGNRRSGANVLTF; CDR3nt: TGTGCCAGCAGTAGCGCGGGTAACCGGAGGTCTGGGGCCAACGTCCTGACTTTC
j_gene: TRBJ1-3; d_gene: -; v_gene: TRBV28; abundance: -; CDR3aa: CASSTRGSGNTIYF; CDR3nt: TGTGCCAGCTCGACTCGAGGATCTGGAAACACCATATATTTT
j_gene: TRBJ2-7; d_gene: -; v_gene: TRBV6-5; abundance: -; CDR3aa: CASSRTGLREQYF; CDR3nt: TGTGCCAGCAGTAGGACGGGATTACGCGAGCAGTACTTC